This TCR beta chain was sequenced for a study of cytomegalovirus exposure and HLA in healthy donors. Study results and caveats: Later analysis reportedly placed an Asian-associated ancestry cluster below the roughly 690-donor mean in N-insertions.

In the case of this clone: Its antigen remains unidentified.

Primers for the PCR totalled 60 Vbeta and 13 Jbeta. Sequencing was performed with immunoSEQ multiplex PCR; in TCRdb, only in-frame clones are kept and a portion is missing. The sample has over 75,000 clones; roughly 80% are singletons. V lost 5 bases and J lost 4; bases outside the gene matches: 12. This CDR3 has 16 amino acids. Germline V gene lookup returns CDR1 MNHEY and CDR2 SMNVEV (reference sequence). Sequencing input: PBMCs. This receptor was taken from a man in his sixties in good health and CMV-seropositive. This chain joins TRBV27 and TRBJ2-3; the match to TRBD1 covers 7 bases. In nucleotides, the CDR3 is TGTGCCAGCAGTACCCGACAGGGAATTGTTTCAGATACGCAGTATTTT. This gives the protein CASSTRQGIVSDTQYF.